The present entry profiles one T cell receptor beta chain with its context. What it recognizes is unknown. This specimen belongs to a study of cytomegalovirus exposure and HLA in healthy donors. It was with 60 Vbeta and 13 Jbeta primers that the PCR ran. Some clones are missing from TCRdb's copy, which holds only in-frame ones; the method was immunoSEQ multiplex PCR. Of tens of thousands of clones in the sample, around 84% were seen once. Broader study findings: Versus the roughly 690-donor mean, an Asian-associated ancestry cluster reportedly showed fewer N-insertions in a later analysis. Available immune exposure information was restricted to CMV serostatus only. Analysis was performed later, and it showed HLA-associated TCR beta chains to be more clonally expanded than equally common others.

Sequencing was performed on PBMCs. This clonotype originated in a human donor in good health.

CDR3 coding DNA: TGTGCCAGCAGCTTAGACAGGGTGGCTACTGAGCAGTTCTTC. Protein: CASSLDRVATEQFF. The V gene is TRBV7-6, the J gene TRBJ2-1; the D gene is possibly TRBD1 (6 bases). The CDR3 loop spans 14 amino acids. The germline gives CDR1 SGHVS, CDR2 FNYEAQ. With 1 base removed from V and 9 bases from J, the gap between germline ends came to 13 bases.